The 28 T cell receptor beta chains below all came from one sample that was sequenced in a study of blood T cell repertoires in COVID-19. This table comes from immunoSEQ multiplex PCR, and its TCRdb copy is limited to in-frame clones, with some not included. Counted here are 200,000 to 300,000 clones, roughly 79% occurring once; the ten biggest clones make up roughly 7.4%. Sequencing was performed on peripheral blood. The receptor set was obtained from a woman of 80 years or more with COVID-19, enrolled during active disease.

The chain links TRBV29-1 to TRBJ1-1; possible D gene TRBD1, 6 bases. CDR3 size: 12 residues. Trimming left V 5 bases short and J 6 bases short, with 13 bases between. Germline V lookup: CDR1 SQVTM, CDR2 ANQGSEA. The CDR3 DNA sequence: TGCAGCGTTCGGGACATTGGGGCTGAAGCTTTCTTT. It is translated as CSVRDIGAEAFF.

The V and J genes are TRBV18 and TRBJ1-2; a possible D gene is TRBD1 (5 bases). Germline V lookup: CDR1 KGHSH, CDR2 LQKENI. V shed 3 bases and J shed 6 bases, with 20 bases lying between them. This CDR3 has 16 residues. In DNA form, the CDR3 reads TGTGCCAGCTCACCGGCGACATCCTATTCGGGGGATGGCTACACCTTC. Residues: CASSPATSYSGDGYTF.

The rearrangement links TRBV5-3 to TRBJ2-3, with D perhaps TRBD2 (5 bases). TRBV5-3 is given ORF status, its function remaining uncertain. Trimming removed 4 bases at V and 5 bases at J, with 17 bases between. CDR3 length: 15 residues. The chain's CDR3 is CARSTLGPRGDTQYF. In nucleotides, the CDR3 is TGTGCCAGAAGCACCCTAGGGCCACGGGGAGATACGCAGTATTTT.

In this sample, this clone turned up once. The V gene is TRBV28, the J gene TRBJ2-2; D is undetermined. The CDR3 contains 14 residues. V shed 7 bases and J shed 2 bases, with 11 bases lying between them. In germline, CDR1 is MDHEN, CDR2 SYDVKM. The CDR3: CASTLSVNTGELFF. CDR3 coding DNA: TGTGCCAGCACCTTATCGGTAAACACCGGGGAGCTGTTTTTT.

This chain joins TRBV27 and TRBJ2-3; 12 nucleotides align to TRBD2. Per the germline V gene, CDR1 is MNHEY and CDR2 is SMNVEV (reference sequence). This CDR3 is built from 16 residues. The V and J ends lost 8 bases and 3 bases, in that order; junction bases with no gene match: 9. The CDR3 coding sequence is TGTGCCAGCTACCCCTTTGGACTAGCGGGAACAGATACGCAGTATTTT. It codes for CASYPFGLAGTDTQYF.

The chain couples TRBV3-1 (or the pseudogene TRBV3-2) to TRBJ1-1; 8 positions match TRBD1. Germline V CDR1 and CDR2: LGHDT, YNNKEL (reference sequence). V was clipped by 1 base and J by 1 base; unmatched bases: 2. The CDR3 length is 15 residues. The CDR3 protein is CASSQGTGTNTEAFF. The CDR3 coding sequence is TGTGCCAGCAGCCAAGGGACAGGGACGAACACTGAAGCTTTCTTT.

This clone has a handful of counts. An end of the junction does not agree with germline; a read error may underlie this. The genes are TRBV24-1 and TRBJ2-1; perhaps TRBD2 as D (6 bases). From germline, CDR1 is KGHDR and CDR2 SFDVKD. CDR3 length: 12 amino acids. Here the CDR3 DNA reads TGTGCCACCAGTGATTTGCGGGGGAGAGGTATCTTC. Protein sequence: CATSDLRGRGIF.

The gene calls are TRBV5-1 and TRBJ1-6; D unresolved. The V gene's germline CDR1 is SGHRS and CDR2 YFSETQ. The germline V and J ends were trimmed by 1 base and 6 bases, with 11 bases remaining between them. The CDR3 length is 15 residues. CDR3: CASSLRGLGNSPLHF. The CDR3 DNA follows: TGCGCCAGCAGCTTGCGAGGGCTAGGTAATTCACCCCTCCACTTT.

This clone was picked up one time. The genes are TRBV9 and TRBJ1-5, with no clear D. The V gene lost 2 bases and the J gene lost 6 bases, with 9 bases spanning the gap. The CDR3 is 13 residues long. Germline V gene lookup returns CDR1 SGDLS and CDR2 YYNGEE. In nucleotides, the CDR3 is TGTGCCAGCAGCGTTGAAGCGAGTCAGCCCCAGCATTTT. Amino acid sequence: CASSVEASQPQHF.

The count of this clone is one. This chain uses TRBV6-1 with TRBJ1-1; 8 bases fit TRBD1. The CDR3 has 14 amino acids. With V trimmed by 3 bases and J by 4 bases, 4 bases remained unmatched. Germline V CDR1 and CDR2: MNHNS, SASEGT. The CDR3 coding sequence is TGTGCCAGCAGTGAGACAGGGGTAGCCACTGAAGCTTTCTTT. Amino acids: CASSETGVATEAFF.

The chain recombines TRBV10-3 with TRBJ1-3, with D possibly being TRBD1 (5 bases). Trimming took 0 bases from V and 1 from J, leaving 7 bases between them. This CDR3 is built from 15 residues. Germline loops: CDR1 ENHRY, CDR2 SYGVKD. CDR3 region: CAISESGGSGNTIYF. The CDR3 DNA sequence: TGTGCCATCAGTGAGTCGGGGGGATCTGGAAACACCATATATTTT.

The V and J genes are TRBV6-5 and TRBJ1-2; no definite D call. Germline CDR1 and CDR2: MNHEY and SVGAGI. The CDR3 length is 15 residues. V was clipped by 2 bases and J by 4 bases, with 14 bases between them. The CDR3 DNA follows: TGTGCCAGCAGTTACAGACCGGGGTTGGGCTATGGCTACACCTTC. This sequence encodes CASSYRPGLGYGYTF.

This chain connects TRBV28 to TRBJ1-5, with a tentative D call TRBD1 (5 bases). The CDR3 spans 15 residues. Trimming removed 3 bases at V and 0 bases at J, with 9 bases between. Germline assignment: CDR1 MDHEN and CDR2 SYDVKM. The chain's CDR3 is CASSFPGHSNQPQHF. As DNA, the CDR3 is TGTGCCAGCAGTTTCCCCGGACATAGCAATCAGCCCCAGCATTTT.

The chain uses TRBV2 and TRBJ2-7; 14 positions agree with TRBD2. The germline V gene has CDR1 SNHLY and CDR2 FYNNEI. V gave up 5 bases and J gave up 0 bases; unmatched junction bases: 12. The CDR3 has 19 amino acids. The CDR3 region is CASSTPTSGRARSSYEQYF. Here the CDR3 DNA reads TGTGCCAGCAGTACCCCGACTAGCGGGAGGGCCAGGAGCTCCTACGAGCAGTACTTC.

The chain recombines TRBV6-5 with TRBJ2-7, with TRBD2 matching over 10 bases. CDR1 and CDR2 (germline): MNHEY, SVGAGI. The CDR3 sequence is 14 residues long. V shed 4 bases, J shed 3 bases, and the junction held 3 bases outside the gene matches. CDR3 sequence: CASSSLAGLYEQYF. For the CDR3, the DNA is TGTGCCAGCAGTTCACTAGCGGGGCTCTACGAGCAGTACTTC.

The rearrangement joins TRBV29-1 to TRBJ1-1; maybe TRBD1 (5 bases). V shed 6 bases and J shed 1 base, with 18 bases lying between them. This CDR3 is 15 amino acids long. From germline, CDR1 is SQVTM and CDR2 ANQGSEA. In DNA form, the CDR3 reads TGCAGCGTCAGGCAGGTTTGGGGGGAGAACACTGAAGCTTTCTTT. Translated, it gives CSVRQVWGENTEAFF.

The rearrangement joins TRBV5-5 to TRBJ2-2, with a tentative D call TRBD1 (6 bases). The V gene's germline CDR1 is SGHKS and CDR2 YYEKEE (reference sequence). V was shortened by 3 bases and J by 5 bases, with 11 bases between the two germline ends. The CDR3 contains 14 residues. The CDR3 sequence: CASSSLTGTGELFF. As DNA, the CDR3 is TGTGCCAGCAGCTCTCTTACAGGGACCGGGGAGCTGTTTTTT.

The chain recombines TRBV19 with TRBJ1-1, with a weak D call TRBD1 (6 bases). The length of the CDR3 is 18 residues. CDR1 LNHDA and CDR2 SQIVND come from the germline V gene (reference sequence). The V and J ends lost 10 bases and 0 bases respectively, with 27 bases between them. The CDR3 DNA is TGTGCCACCTCATATCGTGGGCAGGGGTTTCGGGTGAACACTGAAGCTTTCTTT. Protein product: CATSYRGQGFRVNTEAFF.

This chain links TRBV6-5 with TRBJ2-1, with 9 bases that match TRBD2. Germline V gene sequence: CDR1 MNHEY, CDR2 SVGAGI. This CDR3 is built from 15 residues. V was pared by 6 bases and J by 8 bases, with 11 bases of the junction left unmatched. CDR3 loop: CASRGRGRARDEQFF. The CDR3 DNA sequence: TGTGCCAGCAGGGGCCGCGGGAGGGCCAGGGATGAGCAGTTCTTC.

This clone was found once. The CDR3 spells CAWRDSYQETQYF. The CDR3 region has the DNA TGTGCCTGGAGGGACAGTTACCAAGAGACCCAGTACTTC. The chain carries TRBV30 and TRBJ2-5; a possible D gene is TRBD1 (6 bases). V lost 3 bases to trimming and J lost 0 bases, with 8 bases between them. Germline CDR1 and CDR2: GTSNPN and SVGIG (reference sequence). This CDR3 spans 13 amino acids.

This sequence joins TRBV5-1 and TRBJ1-2; 7 bases map to TRBD1. From germline, CDR1 is SGHRS and CDR2 YFSETQ. J was trimmed by 8 bases and V by 4 bases; bases with no gene match: 14. This CDR3 has 15 residues. This chain's CDR3 is CASSSPTGEVGGYTF. In DNA, the CDR3 is TGCGCCAGCAGCAGTCCCACAGGGGAGGTGGGCGGCTACACCTTC.

The chain recombines TRBV18 with TRBJ1-1, with D unresolved. Germline-derived CDR1 and CDR2 are KGHSH and LQKENI. The CDR3 consists of 13 residues. V lost 1 base and J 8 bases, leaving 11 bases between the germline ends. CDR3 region: CASSPRENQEAFF. The CDR3, as DNA: TGTGCCAGCTCACCACGGGAGAACCAAGAAGCTTTCTTT.

The V gene is TRBV7-9, the J gene TRBJ2-5; D gene unclear. This CDR3 has 15 amino acids. Germline CDR1 reads SEHNR; CDR2 reads FQNEAQ (reference sequence). V was clipped by 0 bases and J by 2 bases, with 10 bases between them. CDR3 sequence: CASSLAGEVQETQYF. The CDR3 DNA reads TGTGCCAGCAGCTTAGCCGGAGAGGTACAAGAGACCCAGTACTTC.

The rearrangement uses TRBV18 and TRBJ2-7; the D gene is possibly TRBD1 (6 bases). Germline V gene data show CDR1 as KGHSH and CDR2 as LQKENI. The CDR3 length is 14 residues. V was pared by 4 bases and J by 1 base, with 11 bases between. In DNA form, the CDR3 reads TGTGCCAGCTCACTGGGGGCGGTTTCCTACGAGCAGTACTTC. Protein sequence: CASSLGAVSYEQYF.

This sequence joins TRBV29-1 and TRBJ1-1, with TRBD1 as a possible D gene (5 bases). V lost 1 base, J lost 5 bases, and 14 bases lay in between. CDR3 length: 14 amino acids. Germline V CDR1 and CDR2: SQVTM, ANQGSEA. CDR3 bases: TGCAGCGTTGAAGGGGCCAGGGAAAGAACTGAAGCTTTCTTT. Translation: CSVEGARERTEAFF.

The chain carries TRBV5-1 and TRBJ2-3; 12 bases map to TRBD2. Losses at the gene ends were 5 bases for V and 2 bases for J; bases not matched to a gene: 6. This CDR3 has 16 residues. Germline V lookup: CDR1 SGHRS, CDR2 YFSETQ. The DNA of the CDR3 is TGCGCCAGCAGATTTGGGACTAGCGGGCCCACAGATACGCAGTATTTT. It is translated as CASRFGTSGPTDTQYF.

This clone was seen only a few times. The chain links TRBV27 to TRBJ1-1; 7 bases agree with TRBD1. CDR1 is MNHEY, CDR2 SMNVEV, per germline (reference sequence). Trimming at V came to 4 bases and at J to 8 bases, leaving 7 bases not matched to a gene. CDR3 length: 13 residues. The CDR3 DNA sequence: TGTGCCAGCAGTTCTCGACAGGGCTGGGAAGCTTTCTTT. It is translated as CASSSRQGWEAFF.

The V gene is TRBV5-8, the J gene TRBJ2-3; TRBD2 agrees at 7 bases. Germline CDR1 reads SGHTS; CDR2 reads YDEGEE. The CDR3 contains 18 residues. The ends lost 4 bases at V and 5 bases at J; junction bases unmatched: 19. CDR3 sequence: CASSVSGRRRAGIDTQYF. CDR3 nucleotide sequence: TGTGCCAGCAGCGTATCGGGCCGACGAAGAGCGGGAATAGATACGCAGTATTTT.